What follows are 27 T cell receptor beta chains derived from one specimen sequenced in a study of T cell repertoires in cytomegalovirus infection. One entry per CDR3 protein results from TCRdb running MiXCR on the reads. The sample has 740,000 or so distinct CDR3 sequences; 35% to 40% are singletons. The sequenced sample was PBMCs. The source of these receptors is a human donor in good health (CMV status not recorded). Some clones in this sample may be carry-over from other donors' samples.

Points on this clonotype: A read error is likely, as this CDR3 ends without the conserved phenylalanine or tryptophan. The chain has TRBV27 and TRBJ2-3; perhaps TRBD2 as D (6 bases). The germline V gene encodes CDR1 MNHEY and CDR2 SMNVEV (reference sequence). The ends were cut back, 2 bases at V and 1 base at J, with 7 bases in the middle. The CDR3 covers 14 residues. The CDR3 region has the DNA TGTGCCAGCAGTTTAGCTAGCGGCACAGATACGCAGTATTTA. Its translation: CASSLASGTDTQYL.

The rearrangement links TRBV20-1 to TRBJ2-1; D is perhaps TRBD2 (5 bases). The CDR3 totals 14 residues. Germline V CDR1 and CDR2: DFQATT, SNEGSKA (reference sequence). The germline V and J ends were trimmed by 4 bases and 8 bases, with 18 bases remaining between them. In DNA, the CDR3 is TGCAGTGCTAAGGAACGGGGAGAGGCCGATGAGCAGTTCTTC. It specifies CSAKERGEADEQFF.

CDR3 sequence reads: CASSHSSPELADYNEQFF. Written as DNA, the CDR3 is TGTGCCAGCAGCCATTCAAGCCCGGAACTAGCGGACTACAATGAGCAGTTCTTC. This sequence joins TRBV3-1 and TRBJ2-1; 8 nucleotides align to TRBD2. The length of the CDR3 is 18 residues. J gave up 3 bases and V 3 bases, and 13 bases lay outside the gene matches. Germline CDR1 and CDR2: LGHDT and YNNKEL (reference sequence).

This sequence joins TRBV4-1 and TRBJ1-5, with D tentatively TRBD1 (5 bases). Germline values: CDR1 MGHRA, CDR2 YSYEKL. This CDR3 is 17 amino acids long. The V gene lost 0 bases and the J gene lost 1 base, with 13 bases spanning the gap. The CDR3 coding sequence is TGCGCCAGCAGCCAAGAGACGGGGGGGATAAGCAATCAGCCCCAGCATTTT. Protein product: CASSQETGGISNQPQHF.

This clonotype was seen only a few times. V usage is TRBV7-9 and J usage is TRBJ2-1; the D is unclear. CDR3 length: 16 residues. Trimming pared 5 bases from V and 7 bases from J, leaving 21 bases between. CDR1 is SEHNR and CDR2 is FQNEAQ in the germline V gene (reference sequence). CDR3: CASSRREAQTGNEQFF. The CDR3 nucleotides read TGTGCCAGCAGCCGTAGAGAGGCACAGACCGGAAATGAGCAGTTCTTC.

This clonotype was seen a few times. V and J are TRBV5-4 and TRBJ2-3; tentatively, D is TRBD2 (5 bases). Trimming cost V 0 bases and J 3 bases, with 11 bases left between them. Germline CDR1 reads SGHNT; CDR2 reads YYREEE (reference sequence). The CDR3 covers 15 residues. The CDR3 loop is CASSLARDRTDTQYF. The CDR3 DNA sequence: TGTGCCAGCAGCTTGGCCCGGGATAGAACAGATACGCAGTATTTT.

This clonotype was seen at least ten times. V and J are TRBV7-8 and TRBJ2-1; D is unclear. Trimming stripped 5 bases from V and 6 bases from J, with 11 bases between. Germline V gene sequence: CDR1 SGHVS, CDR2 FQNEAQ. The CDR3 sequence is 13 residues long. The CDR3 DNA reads TGTGCCAGCAGCGATCAAAGGGTCAATGAGCAGTTCTTC. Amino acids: CASSDQRVNEQFF.

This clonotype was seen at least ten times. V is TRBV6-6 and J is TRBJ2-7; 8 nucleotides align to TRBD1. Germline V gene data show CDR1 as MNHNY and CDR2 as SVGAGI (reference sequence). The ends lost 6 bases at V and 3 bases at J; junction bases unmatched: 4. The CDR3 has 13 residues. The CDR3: CASSRGQGYEQYF. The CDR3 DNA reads TGTGCCAGCAGCCGCGGACAGGGCTACGAGCAGTACTTC.

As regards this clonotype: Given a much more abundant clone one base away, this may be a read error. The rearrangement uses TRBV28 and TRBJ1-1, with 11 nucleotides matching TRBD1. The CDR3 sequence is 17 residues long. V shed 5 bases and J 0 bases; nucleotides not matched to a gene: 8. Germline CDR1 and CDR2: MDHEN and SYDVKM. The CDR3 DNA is TGTGCCAGCAGTAACCTGGGACAGGGGGGTGTGAACACTGAAGCTTTCTTT. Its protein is CASSNLGQGGVNTEAFF.

CDR3 sequence: CASSPPNQGADRNEQFF. The CDR3 DNA reads as TGTGCCAGCTCACCACCGAATCAGGGGGCGGATAGGAATGAGCAGTTCTTC. The V call is TRBV18, the J call TRBJ2-1; TRBD1 agrees at 8 bases. Germline CDR1 KGHSH, CDR2 LQKENI. The CDR3 runs 17 residues. The trim removed 0 bases at V and 7 bases at J, leaving 11 bases unmatched.

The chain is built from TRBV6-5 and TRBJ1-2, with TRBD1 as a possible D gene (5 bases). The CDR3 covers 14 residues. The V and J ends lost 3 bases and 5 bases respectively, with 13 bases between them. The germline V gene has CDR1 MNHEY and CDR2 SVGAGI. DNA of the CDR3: TGTGCCAGCAGTTATTTGGGGGGGGGTTATGGCTACACCTTC. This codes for CASSYLGGGYGYTF.

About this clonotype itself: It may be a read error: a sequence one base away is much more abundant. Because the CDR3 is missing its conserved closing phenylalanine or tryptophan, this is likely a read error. Written as DNA, the CDR3 is TGTGCCAGCAGCCACGTAGGGGGATACAATGAGCAGTTCTTA. This translates into CASSHVGGYNEQFL. The rearrangement links TRBV7-9 to TRBJ2-1; D may be TRBD1 (6 bases). Between the trimmed V and J ends, which lost 5 bases and 4 bases, there was a span of 12 bases. Germline CDR1 SEHNR, CDR2 FQNEAQ (reference sequence). This CDR3 region has 14 residues.

CDR3 protein: CASSPGMEAFF. The CDR3 DNA sequence: TGTGCCAGCAGCCCTGGGATGGAAGCTTTCTTT. V usage is TRBV7-4 and J usage is TRBJ1-1; D not certain. The ends were cut back, 5 bases at V and 8 bases at J, with 9 bases in the middle. The CDR3 totals 11 residues. The V gene's germline CDR1 is SGHVT and CDR2 SQSDAQ.

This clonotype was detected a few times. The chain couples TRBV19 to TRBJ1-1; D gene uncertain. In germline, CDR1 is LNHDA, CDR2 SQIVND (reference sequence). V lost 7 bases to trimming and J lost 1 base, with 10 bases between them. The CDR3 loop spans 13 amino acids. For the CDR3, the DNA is TGTGCCAGTAAGCCGGCAGGGAACACTGAAGCTTTCTTT. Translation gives CASKPAGNTEAFF.

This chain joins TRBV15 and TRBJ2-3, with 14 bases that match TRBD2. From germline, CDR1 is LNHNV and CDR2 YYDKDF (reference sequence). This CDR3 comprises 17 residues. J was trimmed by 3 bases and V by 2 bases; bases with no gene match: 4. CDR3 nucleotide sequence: TGTGCCACCAGCAGATTCAGACTAGCGGGAGGGACAGATACGCAGTATTTT. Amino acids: CATSRFRLAGGTDTQYF.

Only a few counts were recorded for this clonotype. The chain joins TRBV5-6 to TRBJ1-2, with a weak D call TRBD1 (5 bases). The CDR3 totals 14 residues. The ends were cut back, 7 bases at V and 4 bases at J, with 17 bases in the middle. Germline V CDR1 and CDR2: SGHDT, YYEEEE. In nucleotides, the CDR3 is TGTGCCAGCGCCAGGGACTCAGGATTCTATGGCTACACCTTC. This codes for CASARDSGFYGYTF. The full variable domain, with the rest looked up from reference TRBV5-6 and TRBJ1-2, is DAGVTQSPTHLIKTRGQQVTLRCSPKSGHDTVSWYQQALGQGPQFIFQYYEEEERQRGNFPDRFSGHQFPNYSSELNVNALLLGDSALYLCASARDSGFYGYTFGSGTRLTVV.

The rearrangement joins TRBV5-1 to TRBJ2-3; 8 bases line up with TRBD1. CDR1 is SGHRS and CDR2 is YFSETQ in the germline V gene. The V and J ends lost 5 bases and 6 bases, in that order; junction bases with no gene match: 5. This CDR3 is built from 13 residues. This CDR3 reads CASSWRTGDTQYF. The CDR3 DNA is TGCGCCAGCAGTTGGAGGACAGGGGATACGCAGTATTTT.

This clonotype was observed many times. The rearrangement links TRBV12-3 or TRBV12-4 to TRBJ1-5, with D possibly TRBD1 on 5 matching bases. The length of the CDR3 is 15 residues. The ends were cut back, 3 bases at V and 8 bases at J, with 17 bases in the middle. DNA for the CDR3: TGTGCCAGCAGTTTTTTTCCTGTCCAGGGAAAGCCCCAGCATTTT. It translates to CASSFFPVQGKPQHF.

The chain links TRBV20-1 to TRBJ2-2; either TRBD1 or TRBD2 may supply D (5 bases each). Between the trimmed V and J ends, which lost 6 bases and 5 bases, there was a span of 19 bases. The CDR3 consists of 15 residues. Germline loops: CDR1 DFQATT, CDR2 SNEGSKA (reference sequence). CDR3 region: CSAPTPGRPTGELFF. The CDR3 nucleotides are TGCAGTGCCCCGACTCCGGGACGACCAACCGGGGAGCTGTTTTTT.

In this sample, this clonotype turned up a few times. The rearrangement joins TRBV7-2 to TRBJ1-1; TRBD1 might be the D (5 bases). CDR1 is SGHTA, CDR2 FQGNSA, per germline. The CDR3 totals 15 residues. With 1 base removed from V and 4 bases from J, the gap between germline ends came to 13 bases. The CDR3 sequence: CASSLVGGMSTEAFF. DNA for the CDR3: TGTGCCAGCAGCTTAGTTGGGGGTATGAGCACTGAAGCTTTCTTT.

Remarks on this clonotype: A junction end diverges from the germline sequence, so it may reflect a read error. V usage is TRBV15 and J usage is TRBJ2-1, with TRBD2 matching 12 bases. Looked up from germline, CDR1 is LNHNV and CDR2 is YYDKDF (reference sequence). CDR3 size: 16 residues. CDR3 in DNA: TGTGCCACCAGGGCGACTAGCGGGAGCTCCTACGATGAGCAGTTCTTC. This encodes CATRATSGSSYDEQFF.

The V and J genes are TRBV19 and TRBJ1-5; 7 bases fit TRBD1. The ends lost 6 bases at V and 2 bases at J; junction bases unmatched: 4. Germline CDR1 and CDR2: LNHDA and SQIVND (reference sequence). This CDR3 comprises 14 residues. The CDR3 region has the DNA TGTGCCAGTAGACTTACAGGGGGCAATCAGCCCCAGCATTTT. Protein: CASRLTGGNQPQHF.

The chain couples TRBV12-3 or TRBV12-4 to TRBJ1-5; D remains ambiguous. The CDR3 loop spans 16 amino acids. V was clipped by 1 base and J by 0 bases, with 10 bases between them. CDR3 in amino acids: CASSLGGHLSNQPQHF. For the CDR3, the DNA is TGTGCCAGCAGTTTAGGCGGGCATCTTAGCAATCAGCCCCAGCATTTT.

The CDR3 loop is CASSYSTRGSVATEAFF. CDR3 sequence (DNA): TGTGCCAGCAGTTACTCGACCCGGGGATCCGTGGCCACTGAAGCTTTCTTT. The rearrangement uses TRBV6-8 and TRBJ1-1; D remains unclear. This CDR3 region has 17 residues. V lost 0 bases, J lost 4 bases, and 18 bases lay in between. CDR1 and CDR2 (germline): MNHGY, SAAAGT.

The CDR3 DNA follows: TGTGCCAGCAGGTCCTACTTCGGAGGCCACACCGGGGAGCTGTTTTTT. It specifies CASRSYFGGHTGELFF. The gene calls are TRBV11-2 and TRBJ2-2, with D tentatively TRBD2 (5 bases). Trimming shortened V by 6 bases and J by 3 bases, and 17 bases separated the two germline ends. The CDR3 runs 16 residues. Looked up from germline, CDR1 is SGHAT and CDR2 is FQNNGV.

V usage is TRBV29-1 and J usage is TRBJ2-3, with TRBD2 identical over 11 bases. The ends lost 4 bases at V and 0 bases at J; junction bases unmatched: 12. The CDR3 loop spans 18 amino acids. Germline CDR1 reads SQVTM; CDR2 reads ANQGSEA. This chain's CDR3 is CSVVGTSGGTSSTDTQYF. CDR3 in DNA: TGCAGCGTTGTGGGTACTAGCGGGGGTACTTCTAGCACAGATACGCAGTATTTT.

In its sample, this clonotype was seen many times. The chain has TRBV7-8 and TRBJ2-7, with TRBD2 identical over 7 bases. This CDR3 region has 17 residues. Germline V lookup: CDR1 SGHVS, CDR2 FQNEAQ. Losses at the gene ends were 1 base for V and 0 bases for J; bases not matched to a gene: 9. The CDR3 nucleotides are TGTGCCAGCAGCTTAGAAGGATGGGGAGGGAGCTCCTACGAGCAGTACTTC. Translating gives CASSLEGWGGSSYEQYF.